These T cell receptor beta chains were read from a single sample in a study of blood T cell repertoires in COVID-19. The method was immunoSEQ multiplex PCR; TCRdb's version includes in-frame clones alone and lacks a portion of them. The repertoire holds about 260,000 clones, with around nine tenths as singletons. Sequencing used peripheral blood. The receptors here all came from a woman aged 30 to 39 with COVID-19, enrolled during active disease. The CDR3 runs from the conserved cysteine through the conserved F or W. D genes are given only for firm matches. Clone sizes are given selectively: once, few, many, or a class where the clone is expanded.

size	D	V	J	DNA	CDR3
.	TRBD1	TRBV2	TRBJ1-5	TGTGCCAGCAGCGAACAAGGGGGCAGCAATCAGCCCCAGCATTTT	CASSEQGGSNQPQHF
.	TRBD2	TRBV5-4	TRBJ2-1	TGTGCCAGCAGCGCTCTAGCGGGAGGGCCGATCCACTCCTACAATGAGCAGTTCTTC	CASSALAGGPIHSYNEQFF
once	TRBD1	TRBV24-1	TRBJ2-1	TGTGCCACCAGTGATTGGGACAGGGGGAATGAGCAGTTCTTC	CATSDWDRGNEQFF
.	.	TRBV6-5	TRBJ2-3	TGTGCCAGCAGTTACGAGGGCACCCGGGCAGATACGCAGTATTTT	CASSYEGTRADTQYF
.	TRBD2	TRBV5-1	TRBJ2-3	TGCGCCAGCAGCTTAGGGCTAGCGGGAGGGGACACAGATACGCAGTATTTT	CASSLGLAGGDTDTQYF
.	.	TRBV5-1	TRBJ2-7	TGCGCCAGCAGCCTATCCGGGACTCCGCGGCAGTACTTC	CASSLSGTPRQYF
.	TRBD1	TRBV6-5	TRBJ2-7	TGTGCCAGCAGCCACTTCGGGGACAGCGCCTACGAGCAGTACTTC	CASSHFGDSAYEQYF
.	.	TRBV6-5	TRBJ2-3	TGTGCCAGCAGTTACCGGACAGGGAGGGAGGCAGATACGCAGTATTTT	CASSYRTGREADTQYF
.	.	TRBV20-1	TRBJ2-2	TGCAGTGCCAGTACTAGACCGAACACCGGGGAGCTGTTTTTT	CSASTRPNTGELFF
.	.	TRBV5-1	TRBJ1-6	TGCGCCAGCAGCCCGACGGGAAATTCACCCCTCCACTTT	CASSPTGNSPLHF
.	.	TRBV18	TRBJ1-6	TGTGCCAGCTCACCAAAGGGCTCAGGGGTCGAATCACCCCTCCACTTT	CASSPKGSGVESPLHF
.	TRBD1	TRBV18	TRBJ1-5	TGTGCCAGCTCACCGGCCGGGACAGGGGGCGTGGGTCAGCCCCAGCATTTT	CASSPAGTGGVGQPQHF
.	TRBD1	TRBV9	TRBJ2-3	TGTGCCAGCAGCGGAGGACAGGGAAGGGGGACAGATACGCAGTATTTT	CASSGGQGRGTDTQYF
few	.	TRBV10-3	TRBJ2-2	TGTGCCATCAGCGCTAGCGACATAACCGGGGAGCTGTTTTTT	CAISASDITGELFF
.	TRBD1	TRBV7-9	TRBJ2-7	TGTGCCAGCAGCTTAGGACAGGGAAATTACGAGCAGTACTTC	CASSLGQGNYEQYF
.	.	TRBV6-1	TRBJ2-5	TGTGCCAGCAGTGCCGTCGGGACTTCGTACCAAGAGACCCAGTACTTC	CASSAVGTSYQETQYF
.	TRBD1	TRBV27	TRBJ1-2	TGTGCCAGCAGCTACCGGGGAGGACAGGGTATATTTGGCTACACCTTC	CASSYRGGQGIFGYTF
few	.	TRBV7-6	TRBJ1-4	TGTGCCAGCAGCAGGTCAGGGGCTATAAATGAAAAACTGTTTTTT	CASSRSGAINEKLFF
few	.	TRBV24-1	TRBJ1-5	TGTGCCACCAGTGATTTCGGTTCGCCCCAGCATTTT	CATSDFGSPQHF
.	TRBD2	TRBV30	TRBJ2-7	TGTGCCTGGAGTGCCCAGCGGGATATCAACGAGCAGTACTTC	CAWSAQRDINEQYF
.	.	TRBV19	TRBJ1-5	TGTGCCACCCCCGATGGAGACAATCAGCCCCAGCATTTT	CATPDGDNQPQHF
.	TRBD1	TRBV27	TRBJ1-5	TGTGCCAGCAGTTTGACAGGGGGCAATCAGCCCCAGCATTTT	CASSLTGGNQPQHF
.	.	TRBV5-6	TRBJ2-1	TGTGCCAGCAGCCAAGGACTCGACTACAATGAGCAGTTCTTC	CASSQGLDYNEQFF
.	TRBD2	TRBV27	TRBJ2-7	TGTGCCAGCAGTTGGGGGGGTGGGGGCTACGAGCAGTACTTC	CASSWGGGGYEQYF
.	.	TRBV6-5	TRBJ1-2	TGTGCCAGCAGTACTACAGGGCATGGCTACACCTTC	CASSTTGHGYTF
.	TRBD1	TRBV5-1	TRBJ1-1	TGCGCCAGCAGCTCGCGGGGGACAGGGATGAACACTGAAGCTTTCTTT	CASSSRGTGMNTEAFF
.	TRBD1	TRBV11-3	TRBJ2-3	TGTGCCAGCAGCGTGACAGGGGGCCCCACAGATACGCAGTATTTT	CASSVTGGPTDTQYF
.	TRBD1	TRBV6-4	TRBJ1-2	TGTGCCAGCAGTGACTCCGGGACAGGTGGCGGCTACACCTTC	CASSDSGTGGGYTF
once	.	TRBV19	TRBJ2-2	TGTGCCAGTAGTATGGTTAGCGCCGGGGAGCTGTTTTTT	CASSMVSAGELFF
.	.	TRBV6-5	TRBJ2-3	TGTGCCAGCAGTTACCATAGCGGAGTTAGCACAGATACGCAGTATTTT	CASSYHSGVSTDTQYF
.	TRBD2	TRBV7-3	TRBJ2-1	TGTGCCAGCAGCTTAAATTCGGGGGGTGAGCAGTTCTTC	CASSLNSGGEQFF
.	TRBD1	TRBV6-1	TRBJ1-2	TGTGCCAGCAGTGTTGGCAGGGGGCTTTCTAACTATGGCTACACCTTC	CASSVGRGLSNYGYTF
.	TRBD1	TRBV7-3	TRBJ2-5	TGTGCCAGCGCGCGGACAGGGGGTCGGGAGACCCAGTACTTC	CASARTGGRETQYF
once	.	TRBV2	TRBJ2-5	TGTGCCAGCAGTGGAGATGGGCGGGGAGAGACCCAGTACTTC	CASSGDGRGETQYF
once	.	TRBV19	TRBJ1-1	TGTGCCAGTAGTAGCCTGGGCAATCCCAATGAAGCTTTCTTT	CASSSLGNPNEAFF
.	.	TRBV6-5	TRBJ2-2	TGTGCCAGCAGGGGACAATTAATGGGGGAGCTGTTTTTT	CASRGQLMGELFF
.	TRBD1	TRBV15	TRBJ2-3	TGTGCCACCAGCAGAGCCGGGCCGGGACAGGGGTCCACAGATACGCAGTATTTT	CATSRAGPGQGSTDTQYF
.	.	TRBV5-1	TRBJ2-3	TGCGCCAGCAGCTTGGGCTGGACTACCACAGATACGCAGTATTTT	CASSLGWTTTDTQYF
.	TRBD1	TRBV28	TRBJ1-1	TGTGCCAGCAGTCCGTCGACAGGGGGATACACTGAAGCTTTCTTT	CASSPSTGGYTEAFF